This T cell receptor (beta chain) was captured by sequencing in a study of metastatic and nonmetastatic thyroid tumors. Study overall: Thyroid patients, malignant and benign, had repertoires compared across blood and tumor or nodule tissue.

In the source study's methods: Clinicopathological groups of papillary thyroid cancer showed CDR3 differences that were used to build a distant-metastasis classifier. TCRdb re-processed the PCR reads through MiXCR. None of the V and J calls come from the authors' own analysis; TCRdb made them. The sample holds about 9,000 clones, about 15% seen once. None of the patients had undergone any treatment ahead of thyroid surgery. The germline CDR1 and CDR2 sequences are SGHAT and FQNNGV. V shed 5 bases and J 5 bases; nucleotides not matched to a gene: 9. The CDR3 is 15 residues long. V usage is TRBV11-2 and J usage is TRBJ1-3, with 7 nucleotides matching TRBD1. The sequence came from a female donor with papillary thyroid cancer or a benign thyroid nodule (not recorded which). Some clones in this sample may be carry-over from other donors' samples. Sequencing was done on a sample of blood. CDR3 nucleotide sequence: TGTGCCAGCAGCGTAAGACAGGGAGGAAGAAACACCATATATTTT. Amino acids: CASSVRQGGRNTIYF.